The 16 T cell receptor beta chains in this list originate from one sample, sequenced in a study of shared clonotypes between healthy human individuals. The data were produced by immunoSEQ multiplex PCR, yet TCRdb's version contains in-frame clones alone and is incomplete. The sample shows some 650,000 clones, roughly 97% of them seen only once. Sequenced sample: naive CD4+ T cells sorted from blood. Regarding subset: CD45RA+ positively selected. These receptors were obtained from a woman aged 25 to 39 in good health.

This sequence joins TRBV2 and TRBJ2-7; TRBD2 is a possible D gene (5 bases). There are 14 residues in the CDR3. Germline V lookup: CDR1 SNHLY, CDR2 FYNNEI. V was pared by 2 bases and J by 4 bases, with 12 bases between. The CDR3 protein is CASSEHLTIYEQYF. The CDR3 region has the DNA TGTGCCAGCAGTGAACACTTGACTATTTACGAGCAGTACTTC. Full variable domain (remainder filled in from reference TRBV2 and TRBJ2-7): EPEVTQTPSHQVTQMGQEVILRCVPISNHLYFYWYRQILGQKVEFLVSFYNNEISEKSEIFDDQFSVERPDGSNFTLKIRSTKLEDSAMYFCASSEHLTIYEQYFGPGTRLTVT.

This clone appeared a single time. This chain's CDR3 is CATSRGTSVEQFF. CDR3 coding DNA: TGTGCCACCAGCAGAGGGACTAGTGTTGAGCAGTTCTTC. The rearrangement links TRBV15 to TRBJ2-1; 7 positions agree with TRBD2. The CDR3 is 13 amino acids. V lost 1 base and J lost 9; bases outside the gene matches: 3. Germline CDR1 LNHNV, CDR2 YYDKDF (reference sequence). The whole variable domain, remainder taken from reference TRBV15 and TRBJ2-1, is DAMVIQNPRYQVTQFGKPVTLSCSQTLNHNVMYWYQQKSSQAPKLLFHYYDKDFNNEADTPDNFQSRRPNTSFCFLDIRSPGLGDTAMYLCATSRGTSVEQFFGPGTRLTVL.

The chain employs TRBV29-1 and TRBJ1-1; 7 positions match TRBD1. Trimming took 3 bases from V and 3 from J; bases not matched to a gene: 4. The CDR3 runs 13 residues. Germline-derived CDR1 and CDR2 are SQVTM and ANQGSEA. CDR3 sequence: CSVEQDRHTEAFF. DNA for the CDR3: TGCAGCGTTGAGCAGGACAGGCACACTGAAGCTTTCTTT.

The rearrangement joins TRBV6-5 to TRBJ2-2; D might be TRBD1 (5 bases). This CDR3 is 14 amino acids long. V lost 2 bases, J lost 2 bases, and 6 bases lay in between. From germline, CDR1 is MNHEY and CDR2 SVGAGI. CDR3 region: CASSYDSNTGELFF. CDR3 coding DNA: TGTGCCAGCAGTTACGACAGCAACACCGGGGAGCTGTTTTTT.

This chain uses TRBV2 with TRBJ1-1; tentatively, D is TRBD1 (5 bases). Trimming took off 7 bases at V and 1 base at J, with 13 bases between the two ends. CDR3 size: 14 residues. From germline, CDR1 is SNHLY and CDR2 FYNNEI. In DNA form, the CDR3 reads TGTGCCAGCATCTTTGACAGTCCGAACACTGAAGCTTTCTTT. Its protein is CASIFDSPNTEAFF.

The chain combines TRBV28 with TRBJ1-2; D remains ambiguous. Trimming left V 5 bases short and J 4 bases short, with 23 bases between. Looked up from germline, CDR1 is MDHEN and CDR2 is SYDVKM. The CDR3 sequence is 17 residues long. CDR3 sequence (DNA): TGTGCCAGCAGTGTCCATGCTCTTACCGGGATGTCCTATGGCTACACCTTC. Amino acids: CASSVHALTGMSYGYTF.

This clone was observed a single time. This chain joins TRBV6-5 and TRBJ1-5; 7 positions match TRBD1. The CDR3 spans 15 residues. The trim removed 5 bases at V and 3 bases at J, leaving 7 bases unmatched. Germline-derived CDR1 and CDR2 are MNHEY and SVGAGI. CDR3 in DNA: TGTGCCAGCAGTCGACAGGGTAATCCCAATCAGCCCCAGCATTTT. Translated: CASSRQGNPNQPQHF.

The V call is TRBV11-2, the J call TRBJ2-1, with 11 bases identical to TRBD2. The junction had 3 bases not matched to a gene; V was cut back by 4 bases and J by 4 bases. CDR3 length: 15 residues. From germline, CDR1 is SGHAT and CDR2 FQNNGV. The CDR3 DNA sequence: TGTGCCAGCAGCTCCCGGACTAGCGGGTACAATGAGCAGTTCTTC. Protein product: CASSSRTSGYNEQFF.

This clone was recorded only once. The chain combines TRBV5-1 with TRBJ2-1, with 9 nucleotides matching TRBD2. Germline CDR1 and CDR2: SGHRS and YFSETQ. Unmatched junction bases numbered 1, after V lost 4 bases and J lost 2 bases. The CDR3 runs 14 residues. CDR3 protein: CASSGLATYNEQFF. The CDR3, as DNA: TGCGCCAGCAGCGGACTAGCGACCTACAATGAGCAGTTCTTC.

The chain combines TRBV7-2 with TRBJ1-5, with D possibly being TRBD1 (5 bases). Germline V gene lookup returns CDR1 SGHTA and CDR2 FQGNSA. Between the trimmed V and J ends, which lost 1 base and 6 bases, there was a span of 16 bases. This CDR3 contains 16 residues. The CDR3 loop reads CASSLGGVGGIQPQHF. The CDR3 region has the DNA TGTGCCAGCAGCTTAGGGGGCGTTGGGGGTATTCAGCCCCAGCATTTT.

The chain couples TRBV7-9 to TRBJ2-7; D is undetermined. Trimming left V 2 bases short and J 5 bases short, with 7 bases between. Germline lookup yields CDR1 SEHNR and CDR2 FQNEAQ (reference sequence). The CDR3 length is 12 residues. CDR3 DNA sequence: TGTGCCAGCAGCTTACAGCCCCACGAGCAGTACTTC. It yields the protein CASSLQPHEQYF.

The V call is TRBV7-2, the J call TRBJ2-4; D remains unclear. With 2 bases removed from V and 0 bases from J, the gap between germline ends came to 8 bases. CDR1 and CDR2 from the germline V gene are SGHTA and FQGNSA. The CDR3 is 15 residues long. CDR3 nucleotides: TGTGCCAGCAGCTTAAGTCATCTAGCCAAAAACATTCAGTACTTC. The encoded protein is CASSLSHLAKNIQYF.

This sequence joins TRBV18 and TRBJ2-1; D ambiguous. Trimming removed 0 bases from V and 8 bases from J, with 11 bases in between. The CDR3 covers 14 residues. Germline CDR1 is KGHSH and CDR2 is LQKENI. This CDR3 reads CASSPPSLFDEQFF. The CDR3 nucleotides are TGTGCCAGCTCACCACCTAGTTTATTCGATGAGCAGTTCTTC.

CDR3 sequence: CASSSLGTLDYGYTF. The CDR3 DNA sequence: TGTGCCAGCAGCTCGCTCGGGACACTCGACTATGGCTACACCTTC. The V and J genes are TRBV13 and TRBJ1-2; maybe TRBD1 (6 bases). Trimming shortened V by 4 bases and J by 3 bases, and 15 bases separated the two germline ends. CDR1 and CDR2 (germline): PRHDT, FYEKMQ (reference sequence). There are 15 residues in the CDR3.

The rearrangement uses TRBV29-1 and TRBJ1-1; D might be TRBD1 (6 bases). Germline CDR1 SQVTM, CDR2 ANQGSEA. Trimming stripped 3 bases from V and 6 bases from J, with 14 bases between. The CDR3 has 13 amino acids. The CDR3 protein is CSVEGAVGPEAFF. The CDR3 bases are TGCAGCGTTGAGGGGGCTGTGGGGCCTGAAGCTTTCTTT.

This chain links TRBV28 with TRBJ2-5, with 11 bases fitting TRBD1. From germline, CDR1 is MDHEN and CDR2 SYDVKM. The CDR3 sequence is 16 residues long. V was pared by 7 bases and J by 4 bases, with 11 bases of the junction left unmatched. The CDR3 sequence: CASNSAGQGERETQYF. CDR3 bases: TGTGCCAGCAATTCGGCGGGACAGGGGGAACGAGAGACCCAGTACTTC.